The 30 T cell receptor beta chains given below trace back to one sample, sequenced in a study of identifying expanded T cells in peripheral blood. Clones were sequenced by immunoSEQ multiplex PCR, and TCRdb holds only the in-frame ones, with some missing. The top ten clones hold 3.3% of a sample with some 75,000 clones, roughly 88% of them seen once. The sample comprised blood. The receptors originated from a person aged 18 to 75 in good health.

This clone came up once. The rearrangement uses TRBV13 and TRBJ1-3; the match to TRBD1 covers 7 bases. There are 14 residues in the CDR3. The junction had 7 bases not matched to a gene; V was cut back by 5 bases and J by 6 bases. Germline loops: CDR1 PRHDT, CDR2 FYEKMQ (reference sequence). CDR3: CASSGAGQTNTIYF. The CDR3 bases are TGTGCCAGCAGCGGCGCGGGACAGACAAACACCATATATTTT.

V and J are TRBV7-9 and TRBJ2-3; 7 positions agree with TRBD2. The germline V gene encodes CDR1 SEHNR and CDR2 FQNEAQ (reference sequence). J lost 4 bases, V lost 5 bases, and 18 bases had no gene match. The CDR3 totals 18 residues. CDR3: CASSANWGGPAGADTQYF. CDR3 DNA: TGTGCCAGCAGCGCCAATTGGGGGGGACCGGCCGGTGCAGATACGCAGTATTTT.

This sequence joins TRBV4-3 and TRBJ2-7; no clear D. V lost 3 bases and J lost 2, with 14 bases in between. The CDR3 length is 15 residues. Germline V gives CDR1 LGHNA, CDR2 YSLEER. For the CDR3, the DNA is TGCGCCAGCAGCCAGTTTGGGGATAGGGCCTACGAGCAGTACTTC. Protein sequence: CASSQFGDRAYEQYF.

This clone was observed a single time. The rearrangement links TRBV7-6 to TRBJ2-1; either TRBD1 or TRBD2 may fit D (5 bases each). The CDR3 is made up of 18 amino acids. CDR1 is SGHVS and CDR2 is FNYEAQ in the germline V gene. V lost 4 bases and J lost 10, with 29 bases in between. CDR3 nucleotides: TGTGCCAGCAGCTACACTATTCCCTCCGGACTCGGAAGGGACGAGCAGTTCTTC. Its protein is CASSYTIPSGLGRDEQFF.

This clone was seen only once. The chain has TRBV7-9 and TRBJ2-5, with D perhaps matching TRBD1 (7 bases). The DNA end is more similar to TRBJ2-7, so the J call may be wrong. The germline V gene encodes CDR1 SEHNR and CDR2 FQNEAQ (reference sequence). CDR3 length equals 15 residues. The CDR3 protein is CASSRGGGPQYEQYF. In DNA, the CDR3 is TGTGCCAGCAGCCGCGGAGGGGGCCCCCAATACGAGCAGTACTTC.

By its share, this clone is medium-sized. The rearrangement links TRBV6-4 to TRBJ2-1; a possible D gene is TRBD2 (5 bases). The V and J ends lost 0 bases and 6 bases respectively, with 12 bases between them. CDR1 and CDR2 (germline): MRHNA, SNTAGT. The CDR3 length is 15 residues. CDR3 loop: CASSDSAGSSNEQFF. CDR3 in DNA: TGTGCCAGCAGTGACTCGGCGGGTTCGTCCAATGAGCAGTTCTTC.

The V and J genes are TRBV5-6 and TRBJ2-7; a weak D match, TRBD1 (5 bases). Trimming cost V 0 bases and J 3 bases, with 7 bases left between them. Looked up from germline, CDR1 is SGHDT and CDR2 is YYEEEE. CDR3 length equals 13 residues. CDR3 bases: TGTGCCAGCAGCTTGGGACAGCACTACGAGCAGTACTTC. As protein: CASSLGQHYEQYF.

The chain recombines TRBV7-3 with TRBJ1-5; D gene uncertain. The CDR3 runs to 14 residues. Between the trimmed V and J ends, which lost 2 bases and 2 bases, there was a span of 7 bases. Germline V gene sequence: CDR1 SGHTA, CDR2 FQGTGA. The CDR3 spells CASSLAEGNQPQHF. In DNA, the CDR3 is TGTGCCAGCAGCTTAGCGGAGGGCAATCAGCCCCAGCATTTT.

This chain connects TRBV5-6 to TRBJ2-2; D possibly corresponds to TRBD1 (5 bases). The CDR3 spans 16 residues. Germline V gene lookup returns CDR1 SGHDT and CDR2 YYEEEE. Between the trimmed V and J ends, which lost 0 bases and 1 base, there was a span of 10 bases. CDR3: CASSLGNRLNTGELFF. CDR3 sequence (DNA): TGTGCCAGCAGCTTGGGGAACAGGCTGAACACCGGGGAGCTGTTTTTT.

V and J are TRBV19 and TRBJ1-1; D gene uncertain. V gave up 10 bases and J gave up 12 bases, with 21 bases separating them. Germline V lookup: CDR1 LNHDA, CDR2 SQIVND (reference sequence). This CDR3 comprises 12 residues. The CDR3 DNA reads TGTGCCACCCTCGACCCGATAGAGGGAACTTTCTTT. Its protein product is CATLDPIEGTFF.

This clone was seen a single time. V gene TRBV6-6 combines with J gene TRBJ1-3, with D unclear. This CDR3 contains 14 residues. Germline loops: CDR1 MNHNY, CDR2 SVGAGI (reference sequence). Deletions cut 6 bases from V and 3 bases from J, with 12 bases between. CDR3 in amino acids: CASSRTAFGNTIYF. DNA of the CDR3: TGTGCCAGCAGCCGGACGGCCTTTGGAAACACCATATATTTT.

The chain joins TRBV6-1 to TRBJ2-5, with a weak D call TRBD2 (6 bases). Deletions cut 7 bases from V and 5 bases from J, with 14 bases between. This CDR3 has 13 amino acids. Per germline, CDR1 MNHNS and CDR2 SASEGT. In DNA form, the CDR3 reads TGTGCCAGCATCGGGGGACCCACGGAGACCCAGTACTTC. Residues: CASIGGPTETQYF.

The rearrangement uses TRBV11-2 and TRBJ2-7, with D perhaps TRBD1 (6 bases). Looked up from germline, CDR1 is SGHAT and CDR2 is FQNNGV. V dropped 7 bases and J dropped 3 bases, with 13 bases sitting between them. The CDR3 runs to 13 residues. DNA for the CDR3: TGTGCCAGCACCAGGGGTCGGGACTACGAGCAGTACTTC. This gives the protein CASTRGRDYEQYF.

The rearrangement links TRBV14 to TRBJ2-1; maybe TRBD2 (7 bases). V was clipped by 4 bases and J by 3 bases, with 10 bases between them. The V gene's germline CDR1 is SGHDN and CDR2 FVKESK. This CDR3 is 14 amino acids long. In DNA form, the CDR3 reads TGTGCCAGCAGCCCGGGGGGCGTCTACAATGAGCAGTTCTTC. Amino acids: CASSPGGVYNEQFF.

The chain uses TRBV13 and TRBJ1-2, with D hard to call. The CDR3 is made up of 13 amino acids. Looked up from germline, CDR1 is PRHDT and CDR2 is FYEKMQ (reference sequence). CDR3 residues: CAVNQWGNYGYTF. DNA for the CDR3: TGTGCTGTGAACCAATGGGGAAACTATGGCTACACCTTC.

The J gene is TRBJ1-3, the V gene TRBV7-9; TRBD1 matches at 7 bases. CDR1 is SEHNR and CDR2 is FQNEAQ in the germline V gene (reference sequence). The CDR3 is 15 residues long. After removal of 5 bases from V and 3 bases from J, the junction contained 7 bases not matched to a gene. Here the CDR3 DNA reads TGTGCCAGCAGCCCCCGACAGGGTGGTGGAAACACCATATATTTT. This sequence encodes CASSPRQGGGNTIYF. The entire variable domain, with the rest obtained from reference TRBV7-9 and TRBJ1-3, is as follows: DTGVSQNPRHKITKRGQNVTFRCDPISEHNRLYWYRQTLGQGPEFLTYFQNEAQLEKSRLLSDRFSAERPKGSFSTLEIQRTEQGDSAMYLCASSPRQGGGNTIYFGEGSWLTVV.

The gene calls are TRBV5-1 and TRBJ2-2; D unclear. V lost 3 bases to trimming and J lost 4 bases, with 7 bases between them. Germline-derived CDR1 and CDR2 are SGHRS and YFSETQ. The CDR3 loop spans 13 amino acids. The CDR3 protein is CASSSDGTGELFF. The CDR3 bases are TGCGCCAGCAGCTCCGACGGCACCGGGGAGCTGTTTTTT.

The chain joins TRBV21-1 to TRBJ2-5; the D call of TRBD1 is as the table states it, not checked on the DNA. TRBV21-1 is shown as a pseudogene. This CDR3 comprises 17 residues. The CDR3 region is CASSHPRPNRGRETQYF. DNA of the CDR3: TGTGCCAGCAGCCATCCCAGGCCAAACAGGGGAAGGGAGACCCAGTACTTC.

The V gene is TRBV10-2, the J gene TRBJ1-4; the D gene is possibly TRBD1 (6 bases). Trimming took off 4 bases at V and 3 bases at J, with 9 bases between the two ends. CDR1 is WSHSY and CDR2 is SAAADI in the germline V gene. The CDR3 totals 14 residues. The CDR3 DNA sequence: TGCGCCAGCAGTGCCCAGGGGCCTAATGAAAAACTGTTTTTT. This codes for CASSAQGPNEKLFF.

V and J are TRBV28 and TRBJ2-5; 9 bases map to TRBD2. Per germline, CDR1 MDHEN and CDR2 SYDVKM. Germline trimming cut 6 bases from V and 5 bases from J; bases unmatched to any gene: 10. This CDR3 comprises 15 residues. CDR3 nucleotides: TGTGCCAGCAGCCCCCCAATAGCGGGAGTTGAGACCCAGTACTTC. As protein: CASSPPIAGVETQYF.

This clone appeared once. The CDR3 reads CASSQGRSSYEQYF. In nucleotides, the CDR3 is TGTGCCAGCAGCCAAGGACGGAGCTCCTACGAGCAGTACTTC. The chain employs TRBV27 and TRBJ2-7; D is ambiguous. V gave up 6 bases and J gave up 0 bases, with 12 bases separating them. CDR3 length: 14 amino acids. Per germline, CDR1 MNHEY and CDR2 SMNVEV (reference sequence).

By sample share, this clone is medium-sized (0.01 to 0.1%). This rearrangement joins TRBV19 to TRBJ1-2; 9 bases are shared with TRBD1. The CDR3 extends over 14 amino acids. V trimming: 4 bases; J trimming: 8 bases; junction bases outside the gene matches: 8. Germline loops: CDR1 LNHDA, CDR2 SQIVND (reference sequence). In DNA form, the CDR3 reads TGTGCCAGTAGTACCGGGACAGGGTTGCAGGGCTACACCTTC. As protein: CASSTGTGLQGYTF.

There are a few counts of this clone. The genes are TRBV5-8 and TRBJ2-3; 9 bases match TRBD1. This CDR3 spans 14 amino acids. Per germline, CDR1 SGHTS and CDR2 YDEGEE. After removal of 3 bases from V and 1 base from J, the junction contained 0 bases not matched to a gene. The CDR3 bases are TGTGCCAGCAGCTGGGACAGGGGCACAGATACGCAGTATTTT. Translated, it gives CASSWDRGTDTQYF.

This chain connects TRBV10-3 to TRBJ2-3, with 12 bases lining up with TRBD2. The CDR3 has 16 residues. Germline V gene data show CDR1 as ENHRY and CDR2 as SYGVKD. J gave up 0 bases and V 3 bases, and 1 base lay outside the gene matches. Here the CDR3 DNA reads TGTGCCATCAGTGAAGGACTAGCGGGGAGCACAGATACGCAGTATTTT. As protein: CAISEGLAGSTDTQYF.

V gene TRBV19 combines with J gene TRBJ2-7; TRBD2 matches 10 bases. Germline trimming cut 9 bases from V and 1 base from J; bases unmatched to any gene: 12. The V gene's germline CDR1 is LNHDA and CDR2 SQIVND (reference sequence). The CDR3 totals 16 residues. The CDR3 coding sequence is TGTGCCAGCTCCAGACCCGGGACTAGCGCTTCCTACGAGCAGTACTTC. It yields the protein CASSRPGTSASYEQYF. Supplemented by reference TRBV19 and TRBJ2-7, the full variable domain reads DGGITQSPKYLFRKEGQNVTLSCEQNLNHDAMYWYRQDPGQGLRLIYYSQIVNDFQKGDIAEGYSVSREKKESFPLTVTSAQKNPTAFYLCASSRPGTSASYEQYFGPGTRLTVT.

V usage is TRBV19 and J usage is TRBJ2-7; the D gene could be TRBD1 or TRBD2 (5 bases each). Trimming stripped 2 bases from V and 7 bases from J, with 15 bases between. CDR1 is LNHDA and CDR2 is SQIVND in the germline V gene (reference sequence). The CDR3 runs to 14 residues. CDR3 in DNA: TGTGCCAGTAGTATAAACGGGCAGGGAGAAGAGCAGTACTTC. Its protein product is CASSINGQGEEQYF.

The V gene is TRBV11-2, the J gene TRBJ1-1; D remains unclear. The germline V gene encodes CDR1 SGHAT and CDR2 FQNNGV. V lost 2 bases and J lost 6, with 13 bases in between. There are 14 residues in the CDR3. CDR3 amino acids: CASSLIETRSEAFF. The CDR3 DNA is TGTGCCAGCAGCTTAATCGAGACGCGGTCTGAAGCTTTCTTT.

This chain joins TRBV7-2 and TRBJ2-7; possibly TRBD1 for D (6 bases). The V and J ends lost 3 bases and 5 bases respectively, with 14 bases between them. CDR3 length: 14 residues. Germline-derived CDR1 and CDR2 are SGHTA and FQGNSA. The CDR3 protein is CASSFRGVRNEQYF. DNA of the CDR3: TGTGCCAGCAGCTTCAGGGGCGTACGGAACGAGCAGTACTTC.

This clone was seen a few times. The chain joins TRBV7-2 to TRBJ1-6; no reliable D call. V shed 3 bases and J shed 7 bases, with 7 bases lying between them. The CDR3 is made up of 13 amino acids. Germline loops: CDR1 SGHTA, CDR2 FQGNSA. The CDR3 region has the DNA TGTGCCAGCAGCTTCGCCAGGAATTCACCCCTCCACTTT. Translating it yields CASSFARNSPLHF.

V usage is TRBV7-2 and J usage is TRBJ2-7; D ambiguous. CDR1 and CDR2 from the germline V gene are SGHTA and FQGNSA. The ends were cut back, 4 bases at V and 3 bases at J, with 7 bases in the middle. This CDR3 region has 12 residues. CDR3 bases: TGTGCCAGCAGCTCAAAGATCTACGAGCAGTACTTC. Its protein product is CASSSKIYEQYF.